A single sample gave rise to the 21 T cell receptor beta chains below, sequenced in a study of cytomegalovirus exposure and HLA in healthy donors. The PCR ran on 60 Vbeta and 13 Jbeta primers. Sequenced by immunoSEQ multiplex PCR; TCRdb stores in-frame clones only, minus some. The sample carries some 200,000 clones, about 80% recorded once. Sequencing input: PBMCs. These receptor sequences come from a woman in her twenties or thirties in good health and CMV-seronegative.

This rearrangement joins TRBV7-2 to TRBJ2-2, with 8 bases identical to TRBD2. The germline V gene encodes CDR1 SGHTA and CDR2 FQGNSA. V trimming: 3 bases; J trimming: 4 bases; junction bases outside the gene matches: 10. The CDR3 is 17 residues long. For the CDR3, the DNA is TGTGCCAGCAGCTTCATGGCGGGAGGACCTAGCACCGGGGAGCTGTTTTTT. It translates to CASSFMAGGPSTGELFF.

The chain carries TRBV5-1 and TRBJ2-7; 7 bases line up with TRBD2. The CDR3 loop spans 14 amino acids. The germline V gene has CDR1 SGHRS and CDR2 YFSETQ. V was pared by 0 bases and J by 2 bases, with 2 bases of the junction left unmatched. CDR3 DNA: TGCGCCAGCAGCTTGGGGGGGGGTCCCTACGAGCAGTACTTC. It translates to CASSLGGGPYEQYF.

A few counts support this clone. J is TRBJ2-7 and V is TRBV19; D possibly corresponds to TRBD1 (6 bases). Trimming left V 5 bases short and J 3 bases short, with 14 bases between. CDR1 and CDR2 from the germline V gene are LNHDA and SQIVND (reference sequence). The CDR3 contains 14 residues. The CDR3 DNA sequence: TGTGCCAGTAGTCCCAACACAGGGTTCTACGAGCAGTACTTC. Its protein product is CASSPNTGFYEQYF.

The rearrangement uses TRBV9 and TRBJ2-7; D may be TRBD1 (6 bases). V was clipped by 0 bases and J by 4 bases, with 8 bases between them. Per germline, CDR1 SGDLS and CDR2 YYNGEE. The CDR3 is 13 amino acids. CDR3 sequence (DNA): TGTGCCAGCAGCGTAGAGGACAGTTACGAGCAGTACTTC. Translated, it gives CASSVEDSYEQYF.

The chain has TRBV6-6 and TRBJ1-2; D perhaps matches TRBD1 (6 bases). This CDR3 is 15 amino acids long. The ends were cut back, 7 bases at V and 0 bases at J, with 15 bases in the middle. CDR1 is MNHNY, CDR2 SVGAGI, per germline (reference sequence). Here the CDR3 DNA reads TGTGCCAGCATCCTGGGGGGGGGCACTAACTATGGCTACACCTTC. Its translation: CASILGGGTNYGYTF.

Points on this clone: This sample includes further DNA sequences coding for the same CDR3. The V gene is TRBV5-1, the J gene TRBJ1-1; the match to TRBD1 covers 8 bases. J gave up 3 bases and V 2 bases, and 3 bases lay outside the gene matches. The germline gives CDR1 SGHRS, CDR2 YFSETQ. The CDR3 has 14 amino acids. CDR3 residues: CASSFLQGDTEAFF. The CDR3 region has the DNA TGCGCCAGCAGCTTTTTACAGGGGGACACTGAAGCTTTCTTT. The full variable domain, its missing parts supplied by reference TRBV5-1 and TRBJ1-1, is KAGVTQTPRYLIKTRGQQVTLSCSPISGHRSVSWYQQTPGQGLQFLFEYFSETQRNKGNFPGRFSGRQFSNSRSEMNVSTLELGDSALYLCASSFLQGDTEAFFGQGTRLTVV.

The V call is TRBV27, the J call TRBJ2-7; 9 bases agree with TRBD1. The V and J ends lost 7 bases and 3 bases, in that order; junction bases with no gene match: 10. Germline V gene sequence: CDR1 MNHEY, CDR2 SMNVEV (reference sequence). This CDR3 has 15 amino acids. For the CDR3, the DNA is TGTGCCAGCATAGACAGGGACAGGGCCTACTACGAGCAGTACTTC. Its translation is CASIDRDRAYYEQYF.

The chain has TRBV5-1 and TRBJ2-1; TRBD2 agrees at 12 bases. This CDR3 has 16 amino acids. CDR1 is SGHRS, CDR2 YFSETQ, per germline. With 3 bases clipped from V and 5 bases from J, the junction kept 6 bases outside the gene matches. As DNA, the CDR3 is TGCGCCAGCAGCTCCGGGGGGACTAGCGGGCACAATGAGCAGTTCTTC. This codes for CASSSGGTSGHNEQFF.

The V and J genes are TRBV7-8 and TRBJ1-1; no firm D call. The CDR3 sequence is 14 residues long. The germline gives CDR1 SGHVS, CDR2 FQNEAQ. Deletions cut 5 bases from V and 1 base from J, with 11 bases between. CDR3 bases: TGTGCCAGCAGCCCCCGGAGAGGGAACACTGAAGCTTTCTTT. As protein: CASSPRRGNTEAFF.

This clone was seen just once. CDR3 residues: CASSLAVAGQGRNEQFF. The CDR3 coding sequence is TGCGCCAGCAGCTTGGCCGTAGCAGGACAGGGGAGGAATGAGCAGTTCTTC. The genes are TRBV5-1 and TRBJ2-1; 9 nucleotides agree with TRBD1. V gave up 0 bases and J gave up 7 bases; unmatched junction bases: 11. CDR3 length: 17 amino acids. Germline V lookup: CDR1 SGHRS, CDR2 YFSETQ.

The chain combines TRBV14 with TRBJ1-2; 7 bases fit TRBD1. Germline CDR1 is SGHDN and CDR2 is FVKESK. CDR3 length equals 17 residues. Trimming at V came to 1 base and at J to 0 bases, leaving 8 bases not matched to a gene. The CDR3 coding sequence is TGTGCCAGCAGCCAAGGGGCGGGACAGAGAGCTAACTATGGCTACACCTTC. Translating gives CASSQGAGQRANYGYTF.

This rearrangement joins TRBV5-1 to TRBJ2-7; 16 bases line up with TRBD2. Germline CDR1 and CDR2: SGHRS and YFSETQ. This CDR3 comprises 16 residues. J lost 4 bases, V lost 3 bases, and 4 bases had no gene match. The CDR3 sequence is CASSWTGLAGGYEQYF. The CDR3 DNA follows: TGCGCCAGCAGCTGGACGGGACTAGCGGGAGGGTACGAGCAGTACTTC.

The CDR3 DNA follows: TGCGCCAGCAGCTTGGAGGTGTCCACAGTTTTTGAAGCTTTCTTT. Its translation is CASSLEVSTVFEAFF. This sequence joins TRBV5-1 and TRBJ1-1; unclear D gene. The V gene lost 0 bases and the J gene lost 7 bases, with 16 bases spanning the gap. The CDR3 length is 15 residues. Germline V gene lookup returns CDR1 SGHRS and CDR2 YFSETQ. The variable domain in full, with the rest retrieved from reference TRBV5-1 and TRBJ1-1, is KAGVTQTPRYLIKTRGQQVTLSCSPISGHRSVSWYQQTPGQGLQFLFEYFSETQRNKGNFPGRFSGRQFSNSRSEMNVSTLELGDSALYLCASSLEVSTVFEAFFGQGTRLTVV.

CDR3 amino acids: CASSFQQNYYGYTF. The CDR3 coding sequence is TGTGCCAGCAGCTTCCAACAGAACTACTATGGCTACACCTTC. The chain has TRBV11-1 and TRBJ1-2; D gene uncertain. The CDR3 length is 14 residues. Germline V gene data show CDR1 as SGHAT and CDR2 as FQDESV (reference sequence). Trimming took 3 bases from V and 3 from J, leaving 11 bases between them.

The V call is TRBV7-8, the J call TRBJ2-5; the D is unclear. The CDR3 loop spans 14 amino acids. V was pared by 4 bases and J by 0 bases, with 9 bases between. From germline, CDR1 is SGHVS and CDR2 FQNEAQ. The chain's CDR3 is CASSSQRNQETQYF. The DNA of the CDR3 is TGTGCCAGCAGCTCTCAGCGAAACCAAGAGACCCAGTACTTC.

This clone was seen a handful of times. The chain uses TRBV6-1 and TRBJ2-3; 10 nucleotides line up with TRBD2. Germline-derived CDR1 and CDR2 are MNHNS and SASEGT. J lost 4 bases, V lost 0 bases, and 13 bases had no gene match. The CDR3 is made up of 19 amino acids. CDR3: CASSEAVPVAGGLSDTQYF. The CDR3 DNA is TGTGCCAGCAGTGAAGCGGTCCCGGTAGCGGGGGGTCTTTCAGATACGCAGTATTTT.

Written as DNA, the CDR3 is TGTGCCAGCAGTATACAGGGGGTGTACGAGCAGTACTTC. Amino acids: CASSIQGVYEQYF. This chain connects TRBV6-6 to TRBJ2-7; 8 bases line up with TRBD1. The V segment lost 5 bases and the J segment 4 bases; nucleotides outside the gene matches: 4. The CDR3 has 13 amino acids. From germline, CDR1 is MNHNY and CDR2 SVGAGI (reference sequence).

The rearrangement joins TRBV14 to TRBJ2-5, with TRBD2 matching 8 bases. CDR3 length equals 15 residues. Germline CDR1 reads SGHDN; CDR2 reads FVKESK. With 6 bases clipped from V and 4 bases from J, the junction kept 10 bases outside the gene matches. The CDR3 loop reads CASRDGRVEPETQYF. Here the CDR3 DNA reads TGTGCCAGCAGGGACGGGAGGGTTGAGCCAGAGACCCAGTACTTC.

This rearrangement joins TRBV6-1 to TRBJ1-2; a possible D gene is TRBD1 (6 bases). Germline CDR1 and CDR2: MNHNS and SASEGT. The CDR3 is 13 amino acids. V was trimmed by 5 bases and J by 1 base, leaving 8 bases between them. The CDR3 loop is CASSRTDNYGYTF. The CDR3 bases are TGTGCCAGCAGTCGGACAGATAACTATGGCTACACCTTC.

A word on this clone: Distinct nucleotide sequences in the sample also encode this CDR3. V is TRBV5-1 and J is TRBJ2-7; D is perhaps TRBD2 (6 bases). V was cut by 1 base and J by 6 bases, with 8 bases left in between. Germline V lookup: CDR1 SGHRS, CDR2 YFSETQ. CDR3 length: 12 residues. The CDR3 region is CASSLTGSEQYF. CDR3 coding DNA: TGCGCCAGCAGCTTGACCGGGAGCGAGCAGTACTTC.

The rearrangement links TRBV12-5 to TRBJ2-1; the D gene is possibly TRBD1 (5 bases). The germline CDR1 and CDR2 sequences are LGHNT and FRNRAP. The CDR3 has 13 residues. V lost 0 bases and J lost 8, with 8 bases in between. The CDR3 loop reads CASGLVGVDEQFF. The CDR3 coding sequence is TGTGCTAGTGGTTTGGTAGGGGTTGATGAGCAGTTCTTC.